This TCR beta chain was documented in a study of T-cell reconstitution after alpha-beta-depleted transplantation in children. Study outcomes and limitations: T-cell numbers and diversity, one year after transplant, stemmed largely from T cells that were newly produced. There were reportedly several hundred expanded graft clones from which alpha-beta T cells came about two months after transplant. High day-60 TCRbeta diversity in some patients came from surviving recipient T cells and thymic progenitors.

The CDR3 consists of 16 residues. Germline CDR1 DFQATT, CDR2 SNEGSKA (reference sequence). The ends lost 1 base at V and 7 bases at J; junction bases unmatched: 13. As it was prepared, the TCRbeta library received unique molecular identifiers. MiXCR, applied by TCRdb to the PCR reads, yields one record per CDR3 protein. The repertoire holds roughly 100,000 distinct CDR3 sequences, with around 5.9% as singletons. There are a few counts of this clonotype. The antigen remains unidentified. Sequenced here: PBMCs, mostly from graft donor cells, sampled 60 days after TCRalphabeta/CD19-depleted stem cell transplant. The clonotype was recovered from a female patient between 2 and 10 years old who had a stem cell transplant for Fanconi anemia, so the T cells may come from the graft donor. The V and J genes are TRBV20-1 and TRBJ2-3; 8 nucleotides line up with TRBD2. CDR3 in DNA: TGCAGTGCTAGAGCCCCGGGACTAGGAGGGGGATATACGCAGTATTTT. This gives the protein CSARAPGLGGGYTQYF.